This T cell receptor (beta chain) was documented in a study of shared clonotypes between healthy human individuals. Points from the study as a whole: Only blood was sampled; tissue repertoires likely differ.

Turning to this clone: Its matching antigen is unknown.

CDR3 length equals 15 residues. In the source study's methods: Owing to the provision of junction-only sequences devoid of quality scores by immunoSEQ, filtering differed. Sequencing was performed with immunoSEQ multiplex PCR; in TCRdb, only in-frame clones are kept and a portion is missing. V, J and clone size were drawn from that table, and D and trimming were deduced from the DNA. This sample has 470,000 or so clones, with 78% found just once. The receptor's source is a woman in her thirties or forties in good health. Some clones in this sample may be carry-over from other donors' samples. Sequencing was done on a sample of PBMCs. The chain has TRBV21-1 and TRBJ2-3; TRBD2 is the table's D call and was not checked against the DNA. TRBV21-1 is annotated as a pseudogene. In DNA form, the CDR3 reads TGTGCCAGCATCGGGACTAGCGGGCCCCTTGATACGCAGTATTTT. The encoded protein is CASIGTSGPLDTQYF.